This T cell receptor (beta chain) is from a study of shared clonotypes between healthy human individuals. Regarding the study as a whole: It was anticipated that sequencing depth would influence how many clonotypes donors shared. It was only blood that was sampled, and tissue repertoires likely differ. Rarefaction analysis demonstrated incomplete sorted-subset sequencing notwithstanding large depth.

A remark on this clone: Its antigen remains unknown.

Clones were sequenced by immunoSEQ multiplex PCR, and TCRdb holds only the in-frame ones, with some missing. The sample lists over 400,000 clones, about 96% occurring once. Per germline, CDR1 SGHAT and CDR2 FQNNGV. With V trimmed by 1 base and J by 4 bases, 9 bases remained unmatched. This CDR3 spans 17 amino acids. Splitting the CD4+ cells yielded a CD45RA+ naive subset and a CD45RA-negative memory subset. This TCR derives from a woman aged 25 to 39 in good health. Sequencing used naive CD4+ T cells sorted from blood. Regarding subset: CD45RA+ positively selected. The chain couples TRBV11-2 to TRBJ2-3, with 9 bases that match TRBD2. CDR3 sequence (DNA): TGTGCCAGCAGCTTAGGATTTGGCGGGAGGGCCGCAGATACGCAGTATTTT. This gives the protein CASSLGFGGRAADTQYF.